This TCR beta chain was identified during a study of shared clonotypes between healthy human individuals. The protocol was immunoSEQ multiplex PCR, while the TCRdb copy is restricted to in-frame clones and leaves out a portion. This sample yields 1.6 million or so clones, of which around 97% are seen a single time; roughly 1.1% belongs to the top ten. Germline CDR1 is MDHEN and CDR2 is SYDVKM. The CDR3 runs to 15 residues. The J segment lost 4 bases and the V segment lost 10 bases, leaving 11 bases of the junction unmatched. This chain connects TRBV28 to TRBJ2-3; 10 bases are shared with TRBD2. The sequence derives from a man aged 25-40 years in good health. Sequencing was done on a sample of naive CD4+ T cells sorted from blood. Described subset: CD45RA+ positively selected. Here the CDR3 DNA reads TGTGCCACCACACCCGGGACTAGCGACTCAGATACGCAGTATTTT. Translation gives CATTPGTSDSDTQYF.